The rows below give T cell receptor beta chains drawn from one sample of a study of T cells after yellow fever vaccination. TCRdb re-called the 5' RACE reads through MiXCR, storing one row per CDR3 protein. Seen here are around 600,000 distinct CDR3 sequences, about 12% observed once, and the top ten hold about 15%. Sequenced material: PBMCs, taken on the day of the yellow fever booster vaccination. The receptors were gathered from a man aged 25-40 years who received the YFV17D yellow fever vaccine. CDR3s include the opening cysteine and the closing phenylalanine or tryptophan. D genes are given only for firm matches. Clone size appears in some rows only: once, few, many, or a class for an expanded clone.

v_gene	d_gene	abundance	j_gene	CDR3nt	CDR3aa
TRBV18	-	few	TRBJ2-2	TGTGCCAGCTCACCATTTAGGGCCGACACCGGGGAGCTGTTTTTT	CASSPFRADTGELFF
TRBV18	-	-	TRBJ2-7	TGTGCCAGCTCACCGAGGACATACGAGCAGTACTTC	CASSPRTYEQYF
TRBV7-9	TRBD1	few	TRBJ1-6	TGTGCCAGCAGCGGCGGGACAGGGGGCGTCTCACCCCTCCACTTT	CASSGGTGGVSPLHF
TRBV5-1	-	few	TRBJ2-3	TGCGCCAGCAGCTTGGTTGGCGGGTTTGCTAGCACAGATACGCAGTATTTT	CASSLVGGFASTDTQYF
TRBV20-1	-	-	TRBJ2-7	TGCAGTGCTTACGGCCCCCTAGTGCTGGTCCCGAAGCAGTACTTC	CSAYGPLVLVPKQYF
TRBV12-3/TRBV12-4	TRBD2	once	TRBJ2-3	TGTGCCAGCAGTAGCGGGGCCCTCTTGGATACGCAGTATTTT	CASSSGALLDTQYF
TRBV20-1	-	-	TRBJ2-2	TGCAGGGTACTAGTACCCACCCCCACCGGGGAGCTGTTTTTT	CRVLVPTPTGELFF
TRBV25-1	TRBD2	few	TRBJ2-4	TGTGCCAGCAGTGAATTTGGGCGGGGGACGGCCAAAAACATTCAGTACTTC	CASSEFGRGTAKNIQYF
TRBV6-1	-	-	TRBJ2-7	TGTGCCACAGGAAGGGGTTTCGTCTACGAGCAGTACTTC	CATGRGFVYEQYF
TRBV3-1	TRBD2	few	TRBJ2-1	TGTGCCAGCAGCCAGGCTAGCGGGACCAAGCAGTTCTTC	CASSQASGTKQFF
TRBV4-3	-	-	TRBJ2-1	TGCGCCAGCAGCCAAGATACGGGGAACTCCTACAATGAGCAGTTCTTC	CASSQDTGNSYNEQFF
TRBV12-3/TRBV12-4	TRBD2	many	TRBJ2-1	TGTGCCAGCATCCTCCTGACTAGCGGGAGAAGTGAGCAGTTCTTC	CASILLTSGRSEQFF
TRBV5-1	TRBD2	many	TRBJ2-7	TGCGCCAGCAGCCCGGCGACACAGCGGGGAAGCTCCTACGAGCAGTACTTC	CASSPATQRGSSYEQYF
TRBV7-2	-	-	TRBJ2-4	TGTGCCAGCAGCTTAGAGGGCGGGGCCTGGGTTCAGTACTTC	CASSLEGGAWVQYF
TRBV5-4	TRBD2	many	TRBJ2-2	TGTGCCAGCAGCTTCGGGGGAGGGGTCGCCGGGGAGCTGTTTTTT	CASSFGGGVAGELFF
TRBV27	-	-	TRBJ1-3	TGTGCCAGCAGGAGCTCTGGAAACACCATATATTTT	CASRSSGNTIYF
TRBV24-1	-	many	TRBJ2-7	TGTGCCACCAGTGGGCAGGGTGACGAGCAGTACTTC	CATSGQGDEQYF
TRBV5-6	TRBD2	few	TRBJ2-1	TGTGCCAGCAGCATAGGACTAGCGGGAGGGCCTTATGAGCAGTTCTTC	CASSIGLAGGPYEQFF
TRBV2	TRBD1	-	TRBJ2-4	TGTGCCAGCACAGAGGCAGGGGGACCCCCCAAAAACATTCAGTACTTC	CASTEAGGPPKNIQYF
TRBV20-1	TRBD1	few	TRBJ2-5	TGCAGTGCTGTCGGACAGGGGAGAGAGACCCAGTACTTC	CSAVGQGRETQYF
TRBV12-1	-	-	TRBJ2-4	TGTGCCACCAGCCACGGTGGACAGGGGAAAAACATTCAGTACTTC	CATSHGGQGKNIQYF
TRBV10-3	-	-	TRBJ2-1	TGTGCCATCAGTGGCCGGGGCACCAACAATGAGCAGTTCTTC	CAISGRGTNNEQFF
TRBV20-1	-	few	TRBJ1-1	TGCAGTGCTAGAGAAACGGGGAACACTGAAGCTTTCTTT	CSARETGNTEAFF
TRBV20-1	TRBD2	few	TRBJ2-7	TGCTGTGCTAGAGTGCGGACTAGCGGGAGTTCCTACGAGCAGTACTTC	CCARVRTSGSSYEQYF
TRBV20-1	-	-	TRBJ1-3	TGCAGTGCTAGAGCTGACTCCTCTGGAAACACCATATATTTT	CSARADSSGNTIYF
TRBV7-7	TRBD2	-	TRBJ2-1	TGTGCTAGCAGCTCCTCGATAGCGGGAGAAGAGCAGTTCTTC	CASSSSIAGEEQFF
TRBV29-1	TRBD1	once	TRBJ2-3	TGCAGCGTTGACCCGGGACAGGGAACAGATACGCAGTATTTT	CSVDPGQGTDTQYF
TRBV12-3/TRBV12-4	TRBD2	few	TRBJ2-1	TGTGCCAGCAGTCCTCGGATAGCGGGAAACAATGAGCAGTTCTTC	CASSPRIAGNNEQFF
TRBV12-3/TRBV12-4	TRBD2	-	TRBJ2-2	TGTGCCAGCAGTTTGTCCTCGGGAGGCGGGGAGCTGTTTTTT	CASSLSSGGGELFF
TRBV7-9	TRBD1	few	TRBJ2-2	TGTGCCAGCAGCCCCCCGACAGGGATGAACACCGGGGAGCTGTTTTTT	CASSPPTGMNTGELFF
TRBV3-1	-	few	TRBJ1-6	TGTGCCAGCAGTCCGACGGGGGCTTTCAATTCACCCCTCCACTTT	CASSPTGAFNSPLHF
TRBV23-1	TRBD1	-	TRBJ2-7	TGCGCCAGCAGTCAATCCACAGAGGGGACAGAACATTACGAGCAGTACTTC	CASSQSTEGTEHYEQYF
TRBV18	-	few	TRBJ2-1	TGTGCCAGCTCACCCCCCGAGGGCGGCCCCTACAATGAGCAGTTCTTC	CASSPPEGGPYNEQFF
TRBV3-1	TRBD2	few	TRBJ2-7	TGTGCCAGCAGCCAGGGGACTAAGACCTACGAGCAGTACTTC	CASSQGTKTYEQYF
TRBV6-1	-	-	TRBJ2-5	TGTGCCAGCAGGAGAACGGTGGGAGAGACCCAGTACTTC	CASRRTVGETQYF
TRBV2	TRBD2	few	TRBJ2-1	TGTGCCAGCAGGGGACTAGCGCGTGTGGATGAGCAGTTCTTC	CASRGLARVDEQFF
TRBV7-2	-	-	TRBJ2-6	TGTGCCAGCGGACGTAGCTCTGGGGCCAACGTCCTGACTTTC	CASGRSSGANVLTF
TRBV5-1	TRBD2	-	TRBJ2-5	TGCGCCAGCAGCTTTCCCGGGGGAGGGCCCCAAGAGACCCAGTACTTC	CASSFPGGGPQETQYF
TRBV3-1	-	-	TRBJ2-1	TGTGCCAGCGGTAGCGGTCTTGAGCAGTTCTTC	CASGSGLEQFF
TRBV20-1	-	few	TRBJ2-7	TGCAGTGCCGGAAAGGGTTGGTCCTACGAGCAGTACTTC	CSAGKGWSYEQYF
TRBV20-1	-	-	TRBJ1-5	TGCAGTGCTAGAGGGGTGGCCAGCAATCAGCCCCAGCATTTT	CSARGVASNQPQHF
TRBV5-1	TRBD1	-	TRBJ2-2	TGCGCCAGCAGTTCCCTAGGACAGGCGGACACCGGGGAGCTGTTTTTT	CASSSLGQADTGELFF